This T cell receptor (beta chain) was found in a study of a mutant IDH1 vaccine in newly diagnosed glioma. Study-wide background: Visit V12 was conducted at week 35 as the safety follow-up. Visit V13 came later, at week 47.

CDR3 size: 18 residues. Unmatched junction bases numbered 11, after V lost 1 base and J lost 6 bases. Germline CDR1 and CDR2: LGHNA and YNFKEQ. Turning to this clone: What it binds is not known.

This table comes from immunoSEQ multiplex PCR, and its TCRdb copy is limited to in-frame clones, with some not included. Of about 23,000 clones detected, roughly 84% appear once; the ten largest clones hold approximately 3%. Time point indicated: week 47, end of study. Every single dose of the vaccine, 300 ug of mutant IDH1 20-mer peptide, came with topical imiquimod. In every donor, the tumor was a new WHO grade 3 or 4 IDH1-mutant, ATRX-lost astrocytoma. The rearrangement joins TRBV4-2 to TRBJ2-1, with 11 bases fitting TRBD2. The sample here was PBMCs, taken from a glioma patient whose treatment included an IDH1 peptide vaccine. The source is a man between 40 and 49 years old with glioma. The CDR3 region is CASSQAATSGSRGNEQFF. The CDR3 DNA sequence: TGTGCCAGCAGCCAAGCCGCTACTAGCGGGAGTAGAGGCAATGAGCAGTTCTTC.